This passage covers 22 T cell receptor beta chains from one sample sequenced in a study of blood T cells in healthy people across ages (dated by TCRdb to between 2014 and 2017). The library relied on 5' RACE. A second about 7 to 12 cycle PCR used a sample-barcoded 5' primer and a J-beta primer mix. TCRdb reworked the public reads: Q25 trimming with fastp, MiXCR clone assembly, productive beta chains retained. Each CDR3 protein gets just one entry, which takes the most common genes and DNA from the rows behind it. For this sample there are around 1,900,000 distinct CDR3 sequences; roughly 43% appear just once. Together, the top ten hold roughly 23% of the sample. Sequenced: blood. The receptors were gathered from a human donor in good health.

The chain couples TRBV6-5 to TRBJ2-3, with 7 bases lining up with TRBD2. Germline trimming cut 4 bases from V and 7 bases from J; bases unmatched to any gene: 14. The CDR3 totals 16 residues. Germline V lookup: CDR1 MNHEY, CDR2 SVGAGI. The CDR3, as DNA: TGTGCCAGCAGTTGCGGGCCAGCGGGGAATCCTTATACGCAGTATTTT. This encodes CASSCGPAGNPYTQYF.

With respect to this clonotype: A clone one base away is much larger, so this may be a read error. The chain has TRBV25-1 and TRBJ2-5, with D tentatively TRBD2 (6 bases). Germline values: CDR1 MGHDK, CDR2 SYGVNS. The CDR3 covers 12 residues. V lost 4 bases to trimming and J lost 11 bases, with 14 bases between them. The CDR3 DNA follows: TGTGCCAGCAGTGGATATAGGGAGGAGCAGTACTTC. The encoded protein is CASSGYREEQYF.

This clonotype was detected once. The chain carries TRBV30 and TRBJ2-2; D remains ambiguous. V was clipped by 1 base and J by 3 bases, with 9 bases between them. The CDR3 length is 14 residues. Germline V gene sequence: CDR1 GTSNPN, CDR2 SVGIG (reference sequence). The CDR3 here is CAWSGIGYTGELFF. The CDR3 nucleotides read TGTGCCTGGAGTGGTATTGGATACACCGGGGAGCTGTTTTTT. Based on the CDR3 plus reference TRBV30 and TRBJ2-2, the full variable domain is SQTIHQWPATLVQPVGSPLSLECTVEGTSNPNLYWYRQAAGRGLQLLFYSVGIGQISSEVPQNLSASRPQDRQFILSSKKLLLSDSGFYLCAWSGIGYTGELFFGEGSRLTVL.

This chain joins TRBV12-3 or TRBV12-4 and TRBJ1-1; D possibly corresponds to TRBD1 (6 bases). This CDR3 contains 13 residues. Trimming cost V 2 bases and J 7 bases, with 11 bases left between them. CDR3 DNA sequence: TGTGCCAGCAGTTTATACAGGGCTGTTGAAGCTTTCTTT. Protein sequence: CASSLYRAVEAFF.

This clonotype showed up just a few times. The chain employs TRBV4-2 and TRBJ2-5; 8 nucleotides align to TRBD2. J gave up 5 bases and V 1 base, and 6 bases lay outside the gene matches. The CDR3 loop spans 15 amino acids. In germline, CDR1 is LGHNA, CDR2 YNFKEQ. CDR3 amino acids: CASSQGSGGGETQYF. CDR3 bases: TGTGCCAGCAGCCAAGGGAGCGGGGGAGGTGAGACCCAGTACTTC.

The chain carries TRBV7-2 and TRBJ2-5; a possible D gene is TRBD1 (7 bases). The CDR3 is 16 amino acids. V dropped 3 bases and J dropped 5 bases, with 19 bases sitting between them. The V gene's germline CDR1 is SGHTA and CDR2 FQGNSA. Here the CDR3 reads CASSFSSEGAEETQYF. The CDR3 coding sequence is TGTGCCAGCAGCTTCTCTAGCGAGGGGGCCGAGGAGACCCAGTACTTC.

This clonotype appeared a few times. The V call is TRBV6-5, the J call TRBJ2-1, with D maybe TRBD1 (7 bases). This CDR3 spans 14 amino acids. The V and J ends lost 7 bases and 3 bases respectively, with 13 bases between them. Germline V gene lookup returns CDR1 MNHEY and CDR2 SVGAGI. The CDR3 here is CASTGGPVYNEQFF. CDR3 sequence (DNA): TGTGCCAGCACAGGGGGGCCAGTCTACAATGAGCAGTTCTTC.

The chain employs TRBV20-1 and TRBJ2-5; D gene uncertain. In germline, CDR1 is DFQATT, CDR2 SNEGSKA (reference sequence). With 1 base removed from V and 5 bases from J, the gap between germline ends came to 8 bases. The CDR3 totals 12 residues. The CDR3 sequence: CSARAPDETQYF. CDR3 coding DNA: TGCAGTGCTAGAGCCCCTGATGAGACCCAGTACTTC.

This clonotype was seen a handful of times. The chain links TRBV20-1 to TRBJ1-1, with D maybe TRBD1 (5 bases). Germline assignment: CDR1 DFQATT and CDR2 SNEGSKA (reference sequence). There are 13 residues in the CDR3. The CDR3 reads CRAGGAMNTEAFF. The CDR3 DNA follows: TGCAGGGCAGGAGGGGCGATGAACACTGAAGCTTTCTTT.

The chain carries TRBV28 and TRBJ1-6; D gene uncertain. V lost 8 bases, J lost 12 bases, and 5 bases lay in between. This CDR3 has 9 amino acids. In germline, CDR1 is MDHEN, CDR2 SYDVKM. For the CDR3, the DNA is TGTGCCAGCGGGGTACCCCTCCACTTT. As protein: CASGVPLHF.

This chain links TRBV4-1 with TRBJ2-1; D is unclear. Germline loops: CDR1 MGHRA, CDR2 YSYEKL. The CDR3 spans 15 residues. The V end was cut by 0 bases, the J end by 4 bases, with 10 bases between. Here the CDR3 reads CASSQDTATYNEQFF. DNA for the CDR3: TGCGCCAGCAGCCAAGACACCGCGACGTACAATGAGCAGTTCTTC.

This clonotype was seen more than once but under ten times. The rearrangement uses TRBV3-1 and TRBJ2-7, with 7 bases lining up with TRBD1. Germline V gives CDR1 LGHDT, CDR2 YNNKEL (reference sequence). V lost 1 base, J lost 5 bases, and 11 bases stayed unmatched. This CDR3 region has 16 residues. The CDR3 protein is CASSQGVWVQGDEQYF. The CDR3 DNA reads as TGTGCCAGCAGCCAAGGCGTTTGGGTCCAGGGGGACGAGCAGTACTTC.

There are a few counts of this clonotype. V usage is TRBV7-9 and J usage is TRBJ2-3; the D gene is possibly TRBD1 (5 bases). The CDR3 extends over 15 amino acids. Germline-derived CDR1 and CDR2 are SEHNR and FQNEAQ (reference sequence). V lost 6 bases, J lost 3 bases, and 16 bases lay in between. In DNA, the CDR3 is TGTGCCAGCAGACCAGACAGTGGGGAAACAGATACGCAGTATTTT. Its translation is CASRPDSGETDTQYF.

The rearrangement uses TRBV12-3 or TRBV12-4 and TRBJ2-2; maybe TRBD2 (6 bases). The CDR3 length is 18 residues. Trimming removed 8 bases from V and 0 bases from J, with 22 bases in between. The CDR3 reads CASGTHGLAGTNTGELFF. In nucleotides, the CDR3 is TGTGCCAGCGGGACCCATGGGCTGGCGGGGACGAACACCGGGGAGCTGTTTTTT.

The J gene is TRBJ2-3, the V gene TRBV7-2; 11 nucleotides line up with TRBD2. Trimming cost V 5 bases and J 0 bases; bases outside gene matches: 4. The germline V gene encodes CDR1 SGHTA and CDR2 FQGNSA. CDR3 length: 16 amino acids. The chain's CDR3 is CASSPSGGRSTDTQYF. CDR3 coding DNA: TGTGCCAGCAGCCCTAGCGGGGGGCGAAGCACAGATACGCAGTATTTT.

This clonotype has a handful of counts. The chain recombines TRBV20-1 with TRBJ2-4, with D tentatively TRBD2 (5 bases). The J call may be wrong; the DNA end is better matched by TRBJ2-7. The CDR3 is 13 amino acids. Germline V gene data show CDR1 as DFQATT and CDR2 as SNEGSKA (reference sequence). CDR3: CSANGREAYEQYF. CDR3 sequence (DNA): TGCAGTGCTAACGGCCGGGAAGCCTACGAGCAGTACTTC.

In this sample, this clonotype turned up many times. The chain has TRBV6-4 and TRBJ2-1; TRBD2 is a possible D gene (6 bases). Trimming shortened V by 7 bases and J by 4 bases, and 17 bases separated the two germline ends. Germline CDR1 reads MRHNA; CDR2 reads SNTAGT. The CDR3 is 15 residues long. In DNA form, the CDR3 reads TGTGCCAGCACGGAACGCCCGGGGGAGTACAATGAGCAGTTCTTC. Translating it yields CASTERPGEYNEQFF.

This clonotype was detected many times. The rearrangement links TRBV5-1 to TRBJ1-2; 7 bases are a match to TRBD1. Germline V gene sequence: CDR1 SGHRS, CDR2 YFSETQ. The V and J ends lost 4 bases and 2 bases, in that order; junction bases with no gene match: 8. The CDR3 is 15 residues long. The CDR3 nucleotides are TGCGCCAGCAGCCTAGCGACAGGGTCGAACTATGGCTACACCTTC. As protein: CASSLATGSNYGYTF.

The chain combines TRBV7-3 with TRBJ2-3; D could derive from TRBD1 or TRBD2 (5 bases each). V shed 5 bases and J shed 0 bases, with 15 bases lying between them. The CDR3 has 16 amino acids. CDR1 and CDR2 (germline): SGHTA, FQGTGA. The CDR3 bases are TGTGCCAGCAGCCTGGGGGTTGCCCCGAGCACAGATACGCAGTATTTT. Residues: CASSLGVAPSTDTQYF.

This clonotype has a handful of counts. V and J are TRBV13 and TRBJ2-7; D is unclear. From germline, CDR1 is PRHDT and CDR2 FYEKMQ (reference sequence). This CDR3 has 11 amino acids. V was pared by 4 bases and J by 5 bases, with 6 bases between. The CDR3 bases are TGTGCCAGCAGCTCATATGACGAGCAGTACTTC. Residues: CASSSYDEQYF.

As to this clonotype: The junction differs from germline at one of its ends, possibly a read error. The V gene is TRBV7-3, the J gene TRBJ2-1; D is possibly TRBD1 (5 bases). The CDR3 consists of 16 residues. Germline CDR1 reads SGHTA; CDR2 reads FQGTGA. CDR3 nucleotide sequence: TGTGCCAGCAGCTCGCAGGGTTCTTACTCCCACAATGAGCAGTTCTTC. It translates to CASSSQGSYSHNEQFF.

V and J are TRBV7-2 and TRBJ2-1; 10 bases line up with TRBD2. The CDR3 runs to 16 residues. Germline trimming cut 11 bases from V and 3 bases from J; bases unmatched to any gene: 13. Per the germline V gene, CDR1 is SGHTA and CDR2 is FQGNSA. This CDR3 reads CASHIAAGGLYNEQFF. For the CDR3, the DNA is TGTGCCTCCCACATAGCAGCGGGGGGGCTCTACAATGAGCAGTTCTTC.